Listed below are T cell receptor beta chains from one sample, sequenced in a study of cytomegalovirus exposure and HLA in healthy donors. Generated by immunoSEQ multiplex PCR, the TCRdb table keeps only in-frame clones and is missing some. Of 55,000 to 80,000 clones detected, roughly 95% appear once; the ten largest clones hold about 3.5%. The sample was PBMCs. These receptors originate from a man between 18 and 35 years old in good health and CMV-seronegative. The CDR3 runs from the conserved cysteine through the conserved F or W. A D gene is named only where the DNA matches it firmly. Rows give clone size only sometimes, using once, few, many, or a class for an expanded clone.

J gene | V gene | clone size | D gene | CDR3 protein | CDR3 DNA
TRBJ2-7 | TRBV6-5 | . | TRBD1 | CASKLGQGTYEQYF | TGTGCCAGTAAACTAGGACAGGGGACCTACGAGCAGTACTTC
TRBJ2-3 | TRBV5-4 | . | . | CASSLSDHRTDTQYF | TGTGCCAGCAGCTTATCGGATCACAGGACAGATACGCAGTATTTT
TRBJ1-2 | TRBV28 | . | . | CASSLGQGNYGYTF | TGTGCCAGCAGTTTAGGGCAGGGGAACTATGGCTACACCTTC
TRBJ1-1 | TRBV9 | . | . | CASSVEGRLNTEAFF | TGTGCCAGCAGCGTAGAGGGGCGCCTCAACACTGAAGCTTTCTTT
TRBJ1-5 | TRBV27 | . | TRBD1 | CAGQTGGTSNQPQHF | TGTGCCGGTCAGACAGGGGGGACAAGCAATCAGCCCCAGCATTTT
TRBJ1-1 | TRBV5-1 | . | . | CASSFNRMNTEAFF | TGCGCCAGCAGCTTCAACAGGATGAACACTGAAGCTTTCTTT
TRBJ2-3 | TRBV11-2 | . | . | CASSSDRLGTQYF | TGTGCCAGCAGCTCTGACAGGTTAGGAACGCAGTATTTT
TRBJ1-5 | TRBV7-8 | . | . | CASSPFGQFNQPQHF | TGTGCCAGCAGCCCCTTTGGGCAGTTCAATCAGCCCCAGCATTTT
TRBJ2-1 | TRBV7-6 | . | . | CASSLRPGLDEQFF | TGTGCCAGCAGCTTAAGGCCCGGGTTGGATGAGCAGTTCTTC
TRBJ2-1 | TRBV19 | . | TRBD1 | CASSLPGQGRNEQFF | TGTGCCAGTAGTCTACCGGGACAGGGGAGGAATGAGCAGTTCTTC
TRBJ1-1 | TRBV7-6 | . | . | CASSFGGGTEAFF | TGTGCCAGCAGCTTCGGAGGTGGCACTGAAGCTTTCTTT
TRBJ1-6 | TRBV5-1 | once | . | CASSLDRDYGNSPLHF | TGCGCCAGCAGCTTGGACAGGGACTATGGTAATTCACCCCTCCACTTT
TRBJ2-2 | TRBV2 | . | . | CASSEKGNLGGANPSNTGELFF | TGTGCCAGCAGTGAAAAGGGGAACTTAGGGGGGGCAAACCCCTCGAACACCGGGGAGCTGTTTTTT
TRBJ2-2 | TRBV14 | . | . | CASSQPPGTLLNTGELFF | TGTGCCAGCAGCCAACCACCCGGGACTCTTCTGAACACCGGGGAGCTGTTTTTT
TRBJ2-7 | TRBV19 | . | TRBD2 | CASSISGGALEQYF | TGTGCCAGTAGTATAAGCGGGGGGGCCCTCGAGCAGTACTTC
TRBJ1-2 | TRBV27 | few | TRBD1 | CASSLSTGAGYGYTF | TGTGCCAGCAGTTTATCGACAGGGGCAGGCTATGGCTACACCTTC
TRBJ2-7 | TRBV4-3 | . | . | CASSQDPRTNYEQYF | TGCGCCAGCAGCCAAGATCCGCGGACTAACTACGAGCAGTACTTC
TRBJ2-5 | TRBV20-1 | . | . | CSAKLETQYF | TGCAGTGCTAAACTAGAGACCCAGTACTTC
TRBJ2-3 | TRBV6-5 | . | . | CASSYSAEASTDTQYF | TGTGCCAGCAGTTACTCAGCGGAAGCTAGCACAGATACGCAGTATTTT
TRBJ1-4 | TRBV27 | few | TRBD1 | CASRPGQGREKLFF | TGTGCCAGCAGACCGGGACAGGGGAGGGAAAAACTGTTTTTT
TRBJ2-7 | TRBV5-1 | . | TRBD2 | CASRLAGASEQYF | TGCGCCAGCAGGCTAGCGGGGGCCAGCGAGCAGTACTTC
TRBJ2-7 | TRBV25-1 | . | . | CASSEVDSTYEQYF | TGTGCCAGCAGTGAGGTCGACAGTACCTACGAGCAGTACTTC
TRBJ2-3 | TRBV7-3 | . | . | CASSSRTRLGDTQYF | TGTGCCAGCAGCTCCCGTACCAGATTGGGCGATACGCAGTATTTT
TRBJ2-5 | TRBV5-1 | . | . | CASSLGSPGETQYF | TGCGCCAGCAGCCTGGGCTCCCCGGGAGAGACCCAGTACTTC
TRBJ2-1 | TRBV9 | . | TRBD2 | CASTLAGGDNEQFF | TGTGCCAGCACACTAGCGGGGGGGGACAATGAGCAGTTCTTC
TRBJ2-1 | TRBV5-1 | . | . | CASRLHTEQFF | TGCGCCAGCAGGCTTCACACTGAGCAGTTCTTC
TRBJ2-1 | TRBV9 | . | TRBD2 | CASSVAPYDSGGSYNEQFF | TGTGCCAGCAGCGTAGCTCCCTATGATAGCGGGGGATCCTACAATGAGCAGTTCTTC
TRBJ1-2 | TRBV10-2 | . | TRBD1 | CASSEAGGQSNYGYTF | TGCGCCAGCAGTGAGGCAGGGGGGCAATCTAACTATGGCTACACCTTC
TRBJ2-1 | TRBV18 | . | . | CASSPTESSYNEQFF | TGTGCCAGCTCACCCACTGAGAGCTCCTACAATGAGCAGTTCTTC
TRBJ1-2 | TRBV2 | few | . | CASNQGPGYGYTF | TGTGCCAGCAATCAAGGACCGGGGTATGGCTACACCTTC
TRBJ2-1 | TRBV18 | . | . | CASSRERKGQIRAFF | TGTGCCAGCTCACGGGAGAGAAAGGGCCAGATCAGAGCGTTCTTC
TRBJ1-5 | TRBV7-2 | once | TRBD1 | CASSWGQVLGQPQHF | TGTGCCAGCAGCTGGGGACAGGTGCTGGGTCAGCCCCAGCATTTT
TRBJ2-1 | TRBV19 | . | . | CASSRVPPPLQGEQFF | TGTGCCAGTAGTAGGGTCCCCCCTCCACTACAAGGTGAGCAGTTCTTC
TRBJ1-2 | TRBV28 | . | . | CASSLEDTNYGYTF | TGTGCCAGCAGTTTGGAGGATACGAACTATGGCTACACCTTC
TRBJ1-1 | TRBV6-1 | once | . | CASLKQVDTEAFF | TGTGCCAGCCTAAAGCAAGTGGACACTGAAGCTTTCTTT
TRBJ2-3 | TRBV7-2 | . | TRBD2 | CASSWGTSEFTDTQYF | TGTGCCAGCAGCTGGGGGACTAGCGAGTTCACAGATACGCAGTATTTT
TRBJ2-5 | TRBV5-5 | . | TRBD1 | CASSTTPGQGFRETQYF | TGTGCCAGCAGCACAACTCCGGGACAGGGGTTCAGAGAGACCCAGTACTTC
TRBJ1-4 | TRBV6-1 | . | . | CASSDGSREEKLFF | TGTGCCAGCAGTGATGGTTCTCGGGAAGAAAAACTGTTTTTT
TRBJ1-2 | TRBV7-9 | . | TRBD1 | CASSLVQGAFGYTF | TGTGCCAGCAGCTTAGTTCAGGGGGCCTTTGGCTACACCTTC
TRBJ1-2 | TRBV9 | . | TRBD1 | CASSGFYSGTQGYGYTF | TGTGCCAGCAGCGGATTCTATTCCGGGACACAGGGGTATGGCTACACCTTC
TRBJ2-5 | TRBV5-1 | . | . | CASSDAGETQYF | TGCGCCAGCAGCGATGCCGGAGAGACCCAGTACTTC
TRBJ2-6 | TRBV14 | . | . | CASSQELGANVLTF | TGTGCCAGCAGCCAAGAACTCGGGGCCAACGTCCTGACTTTC
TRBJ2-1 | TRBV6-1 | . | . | CASSDRGMLFF | TGTGCCAGCAGTGACAGGGGAATGCTGTTCTTC
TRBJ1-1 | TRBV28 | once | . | CASTLEVGLGEAFF | TGTGCCAGCACCCTCGAAGTGGGGCTGGGGGAAGCTTTCTTT
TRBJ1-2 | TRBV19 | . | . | CASTTTGQYGYTF | TGTGCCAGTACCACTACCGGACAATATGGCTACACCTTC
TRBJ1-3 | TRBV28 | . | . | CASSNPTSGNTIYF | TGTGCCAGCAGTAACCCCACTTCTGGAAACACCATATATTTT
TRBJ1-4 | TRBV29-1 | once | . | CSAEQATNEKLFF | TGCAGCGCCGAACAGGCAACTAATGAAAAACTGTTTTTT
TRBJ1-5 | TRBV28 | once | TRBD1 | CASSLSGQGAALGNQPQHF | TGTGCCAGCAGTTTATCGGGGCAGGGGGCGGCTTTGGGCAATCAGCCCCAGCATTTT
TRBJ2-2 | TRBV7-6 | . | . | CASSLAWQGSNTGELFF | TGTGCCAGCAGCTTAGCGTGGCAGGGGTCGAACACCGGGGAGCTGTTTTTT
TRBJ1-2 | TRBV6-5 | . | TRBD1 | CASRTGTGSVYGYTF | TGTGCCAGCAGAACCGGGACAGGTTCTGTTTATGGCTACACCTTC
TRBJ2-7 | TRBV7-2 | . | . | CASSKVDKYEQYF | TGTGCCAGCAGCAAAGTTGACAAATACGAGCAGTACTTC
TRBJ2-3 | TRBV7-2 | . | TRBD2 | CASSPQPSGGGNGTDTQYF | TGTGCCAGCAGCCCCCAGCCTAGCGGGGGGGGTAACGGCACAGATACGCAGTATTTT
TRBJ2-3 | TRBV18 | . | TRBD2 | CASSPPGGGATDTQYF | TGTGCCAGCTCACCACCGGGCGGGGGAGCCACAGATACGCAGTATTTT
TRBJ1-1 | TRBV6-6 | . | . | CASSYSSRRGTEAFF | TGTGCCAGCAGTTACTCGAGCCGGCGGGGAACTGAAGCTTTCTTT
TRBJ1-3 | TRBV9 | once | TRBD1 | CASSGAWVDRGRGNTIYF | TGTGCCAGCAGCGGCGCTTGGGTGGACAGGGGGCGTGGAAACACCATATATTTT